A selection of T cell receptor beta chains follows, all from one sample in a study of OX40 agonist ivuxolimab in advanced cancers. Sequencing was performed with immunoSEQ multiplex PCR; in TCRdb, only in-frame clones are kept and a portion is missing. The data show approximately 38,000 clones, approximately 92% seen once. Specimen: CD4+ or CD8+ T cells sorted from blood, collected in a trial of the OX40 agonist ivuxolimab. These receptors were taken from an adult with an advanced solid tumor such as melanoma, head and neck, liver or kidney cancer. Both conserved end residues are trimmed from each CDR3. Where a row states a size, it is once, few, many or the class of an expanded clone; other rows omit it.

size	J	V	CDR3
few	TRBJ2-7	TRBV4-1	ASSRGGEQY
NA	TRBJ2-7	TRBV28	ASSLGDEQY
NA	TRBJ2-4	TRBV7-9	AVIAKNIQY
few	TRBJ2-2	TRBV19	ASSINSPTGELF
NA	TRBJ2-5	TRBV4-3	ASSQGRFAGTQY
NA	TRBJ2-3	TRBV30	AGGEGGADTQY
NA	TRBJ1-2	TRBV15	ATSRDRGPGDYT
NA	TRBJ2-3	TRBV2	ARGGTTTDTQY
NA	TRBJ2-7	TRBV7-2	ASSLMPSGRAGGYEQY
NA	TRBJ1-5	TRBV5-8	ASSSYRGGIQPQH
NA	TRBJ1-6	TRBV7-2	ASSLGLPVGGSPLH
NA	TRBJ1-2	TRBV2	ASSEDRYGYT
NA	TRBJ1-5	TRBV19	ASSGGDWRRVGNQPQH
NA	TRBJ2-5	TRBV25-1	ASSEPEKTQY
NA	TRBJ2-3	TRBV6-5	ASSSLRTREY
NA	TRBJ2-3	TRBV9	ASSVATSASTDTQY
NA	TRBJ2-1	TRBV7-9	ASSLSTSVAYNEQF
NA	TRBJ1-1	TRBV5-6	ASRDIEAF
NA	TRBJ2-7	TRBV7-9	ASSLGPGEGY
NA	TRBJ1-1	TRBV28	ASRPSAGALNTEAF
NA	TRBJ1-5	TRBV13	ASSLGGGQPQH
NA	TRBJ2-1	TRBV2	ASSTHSGSNRPDEQF
NA	TRBJ2-6	TRBV6-5	ASSLAGEPGANVLT
NA	TRBJ2-7	TRBV19	ASSEGRGYSYEQY
NA	TRBJ2-1	TRBV4-2	ASSPPYGSRSYNEQF
NA	TRBJ2-4	TRBV7-2	ASSLRRGDKNIQY
once	TRBJ1-2	TRBV30	AWSIGPNYGYT
NA	TRBJ1-2	TRBV15	ATSRTRTGYYGYT
few	TRBJ1-1	TRBV5-4	ASSLNRGGTEAF
NA	TRBJ1-1	TRBV7-6	ASSLVETGLATEAF
once	TRBJ1-2	TRBV4-1	ASSQEGAGANPSDYGYT
NA	TRBJ2-1	TRBV7-9	ASSQGLAGGSYNEQF
NA	TRBJ2-2	TRBV7-8	ASSSTGWRATGELF
NA	TRBJ1-2	TRBV6-5	ASSYSGQGNGYGYT
few	TRBJ1-1	TRBV6-1	ASSFHRTDTEAF
NA	TRBJ2-1	TRBV2	ASRISNGNEQF
NA	TRBJ1-4	TRBV7-8	ASSQARTGKIEKLF
NA	TRBJ2-1	TRBV2	ASSVQGARYNEQF
NA	TRBJ2-2	TRBV7-9	ASSPSREELF
NA	TRBJ2-2	TRBV5-4	ASSLGVAGELF
NA	TRBJ2-3	TRBV30	AWSPDSEDTQY
NA	TRBJ1-2	TRBV28	ASSSPRTGPYGYT
NA	TRBJ1-2	TRBV9	ASSDGSSNYGYT
NA	TRBJ2-1	TRBV7-9	ASSSGQYNEQF
once	TRBJ2-1	TRBV2	ASRELTKGEQF
NA	TRBJ1-1	TRBV6-5	AAAEGAEGKAF
NA	TRBJ2-5	TRBV19	ASSPGTSPQETQY
NA	TRBJ1-1	TRBV18	ASSLDRDTEAF
NA	TRBJ2-2	TRBV10-3	ATLPLAGGHTGELF
NA	TRBJ2-1	TRBV4-2	ASSLKPISSYNEQF
once	TRBJ2-3	TRBV10-1	ASSERTSLRGDTQY